This is a list of T cell receptor beta chains from one sample in a study of blood T cell repertoires in COVID-19. The repertoire was sequenced with immunoSEQ multiplex PCR; TCRdb's copy has only in-frame clones and lacks some. There are 250,000 to 350,000 clones in the sample; approximately 89% occur only once, and 7.8% lies in the top ten. The sequenced sample consisted of peripheral blood. The receptors stem from a woman between 50 and 59 years old who had recovered from COVID-19. CDR3s include the opening cysteine and the closing phenylalanine or tryptophan. The order of the fields is J gene, clone size, V gene, D gene, CDR3 DNA, CDR3 protein. A D gene is named only where the DNA matches it firmly. Clone size is shown for a subset of rows, as once, few, many or a class of expanded clone.

>TRBJ2-7|NA|TRBV4-2|TRBD1
TGTGCCAGCAGCCGACGCCACGGGGACAGCGCCTACGAGCAGTACTTC
CASSRRHGDSAYEQYF
>TRBJ2-7|few|TRBV6-1|NA
TGTGCCAGCAGTGACGACCGGGAATCTACCTACGAGCAGTACTTC
CASSDDRESTYEQYF
>TRBJ2-1|NA|TRBV10-1|NA
TGCGCCAGCAGTGGTCAGGGGATGAATGAGCAGTTCTTC
CASSGQGMNEQFF
>TRBJ1-5|NA|TRBV7-2|TRBD1
TGTGCCAGCAGCTTCCTACAGGGGCAGCCCCAGCATTTT
CASSFLQGQPQHF
>TRBJ1-5|NA|TRBV30|TRBD1
TGTGCCTGGAGGGATGACAGGGGGGAACAGCCCCAGCATTTT
CAWRDDRGEQPQHF
>TRBJ2-1|NA|TRBV14|TRBD1
TGTGCCACCGGGACAGGGTACAATGAGCAGTTCTTC
CATGTGYNEQFF
>TRBJ2-7|once|TRBV11-2|NA
TGTGCCAGCAGCTCCGGGGACTACGAGCAGTACTTC
CASSSGDYEQYF
>TRBJ2-7|NA|TRBV30|TRBD1
TGTGCCTGGAGCGGGGACAGGGGGTTTCGCGAGCAGTACTTC
CAWSGDRGFREQYF
>TRBJ2-6|NA|TRBV19|NA
TGTGCCAGTAGTATAACCAGCTCTGGGGCCAACGTCCTGACTTTC
CASSITSSGANVLTF
>TRBJ2-3|NA|TRBV5-1|TRBD1
TGCGCCAGCAGCGACGAGAAGGGGGCCACAGATACGCAGTATTTT
CASSDEKGATDTQYF